These 20 T cell receptor beta chains share one sample of origin, sequenced in a study of shared clonotypes between healthy human individuals. The repertoire was sequenced with immunoSEQ multiplex PCR; TCRdb's copy has only in-frame clones and lacks some. Of some 2,500,000 clones in the sample, roughly 92% were seen once. The sequenced sample was naive CD4+ T cells from PBMCs. Indicated subset: CD45RA+ positively selected. The receptor set was obtained from a young man in good health. Some clones in this sample may be carry-over from other donors' samples.

This clone was observed a single time. The genes are TRBV4-1 and TRBJ2-1, with 15 bases identical to TRBD2. The germline V gene has CDR1 MGHRA and CDR2 YSYEKL. The CDR3 is 18 amino acids. J was trimmed by 4 bases and V by 5 bases; bases with no gene match: 9. CDR3 sequence reads: CASSKGLAGGPLYNEQFF. Here the CDR3 DNA reads TGCGCCAGCAGCAAGGGACTAGCGGGAGGACCCCTATACAATGAGCAGTTCTTC.

The rearrangement uses TRBV7-9 and TRBJ2-3, with D unclear. Germline assignment: CDR1 SEHNR and CDR2 FQNEAQ (reference sequence). CDR3 length equals 14 residues. Trimming took off 5 bases at V and 2 bases at J, with 11 bases between the two ends. The CDR3 reads CASSAFFDTDTQYF. The CDR3 DNA reads TGTGCCAGCAGCGCTTTTTTCGACACAGATACGCAGTATTTT.

The genes are TRBV4-2 and TRBJ1-4; D is undetermined. V was shortened by 1 base and J by 8 bases, with 11 bases between the two germline ends. The CDR3 spans 14 residues. CDR1 and CDR2 (germline): LGHNA, YNFKEQ. CDR3 bases: TGTGCCAGCAGCCAAGGGGTCGACGGAGAAAAACTGTTTTTT. It yields the protein CASSQGVDGEKLFF.

This clone was detected once. The chain employs TRBV5-1 and TRBJ2-1; tentatively, D is TRBD2 (5 bases). The CDR3 totals 14 residues. Germline CDR1 SGHRS, CDR2 YFSETQ. V was pared by 4 bases and J by 9 bases, with 17 bases between. In nucleotides, the CDR3 is TGCGCCAGCAGCCTGGAGCGGCCTGGCGCTGAGCAGTTCTTC. This codes for CASSLERPGAEQFF.

The chain is built from TRBV28 and TRBJ1-4; D is undetermined. CDR1 and CDR2 from the germline V gene are MDHEN and SYDVKM. The V and J ends lost 6 bases and 6 bases respectively, with 17 bases between them. The CDR3 covers 15 residues. CDR3 bases: TGTGCCAGCAGAGACCGACCGGGCCCTTATGAAAAACTGTTTTTT. This sequence encodes CASRDRPGPYEKLFF.

CDR3 amino acids: CASSGEENTEAFF. Here the CDR3 DNA reads TGTGCCAGCAGTGGAGAAGAGAACACTGAAGCTTTCTTT. The chain uses TRBV25-1 and TRBJ1-1; D is uncertain. CDR3 length equals 13 residues. The V gene lost 4 bases and the J gene lost 1 base, with 7 bases spanning the gap. Germline values: CDR1 MGHDK, CDR2 SYGVNS.

The gene calls are TRBV19 and TRBJ2-7; either TRBD1 or TRBD2 may supply D (5 bases each). The V and J ends lost 4 bases and 2 bases respectively, with 12 bases between them. Germline CDR1 reads LNHDA; CDR2 reads SQIVND (reference sequence). The CDR3 spans 14 residues. For the CDR3, the DNA is TGTGCCAGTAGTAGGGACGGAGGTCCCTACGAGCAGTACTTC. Protein product: CASSRDGGPYEQYF.

V is TRBV28 and J is TRBJ2-5, with 7 bases aligning to TRBD1. Looked up from germline, CDR1 is MDHEN and CDR2 is SYDVKM. V shed 4 bases and J 2 bases; nucleotides not matched to a gene: 7. CDR3 length equals 15 residues. The CDR3, as DNA: TGTGCCAGCAGTTGGCTAGACAGGGTACAAGAGACCCAGTACTTC. It encodes CASSWLDRVQETQYF. Based on the CDR3 plus reference TRBV28 and TRBJ2-5, the full variable domain is DVKVTQSSRYLVKRTGEKVFLECVQDMDHENMFWYRQDPGLGLRLIYFSYDVKMKEKGDIPEGYSVSREKKERFSLILESASTNQTSMYLCASSWLDRVQETQYFGPGTRLLVL.

A single count supports this clone. The gene calls are TRBV2 and TRBJ2-2; the D call may be TRBD1 or TRBD2 (5 bases each). This CDR3 has 13 amino acids. Trimming stripped 5 bases from V and 3 bases from J, with 7 bases between. Looked up from germline, CDR1 is SNHLY and CDR2 is FYNNEI. CDR3 residues: CASSRDDTGELFF. CDR3 bases: TGTGCCAGCAGTAGGGACGACACCGGGGAGCTGTTTTTT.

This chain joins TRBV18 and TRBJ2-5, with D possibly TRBD2 on 5 matching bases. V shed 1 base and J shed 2 bases, with 8 bases lying between them. The CDR3 covers 14 residues. Germline lookup yields CDR1 KGHSH and CDR2 LQKENI. CDR3 protein: CASSPQGSQETQYF. The CDR3 DNA is TGTGCCAGCTCACCACAAGGGAGTCAAGAGACCCAGTACTTC.

V usage is TRBV5-5 and J usage is TRBJ1-2; D may be TRBD1 (5 bases). Deletions cut 0 bases from V and 1 base from J, with 13 bases between. Germline-derived CDR1 and CDR2 are SGHKS and YYEKEE (reference sequence). The CDR3 consists of 16 residues. CDR3 residues: CASSLVTQGDNYGYTF. The CDR3 DNA sequence: TGTGCCAGCAGCTTGGTTACCCAGGGAGATAACTATGGCTACACCTTC.

A remark on this clone: The same CDR3 also results from other DNA sequences found in this sample. This sequence joins TRBV20-1 and TRBJ2-7; no clear D gene. The CDR3 is 10 residues long. V was pared by 3 bases and J by 7 bases, with 7 bases between. Germline-derived CDR1 and CDR2 are DFQATT and SNEGSKA (reference sequence). The CDR3 DNA follows: TGCAGTGCTAGCAGGTTAGAGCAGTACTTC. Translated, it gives CSASRLEQYF.

V usage is TRBV10-2 and J usage is TRBJ1-4; the match to TRBD1 covers 7 bases. The J segment lost 5 bases and the V segment lost 7 bases, leaving 4 bases of the junction unmatched. Germline lookup yields CDR1 WSHSY and CDR2 SAAADI. The CDR3 contains 13 residues. The CDR3 nucleotides are TGCGCCAGCAACGGGACAGTCAATGAAAAACTGTTTTTT. It encodes CASNGTVNEKLFF.

As for this clone: Other nucleotide sequences in the sample specify the same CDR3. CDR3 nucleotide sequence: TGTGCCAGCAGTTTGTCTGGCAGAAGCACAGATACGCAGTATTTT. Protein product: CASSLSGRSTDTQYF. The V call is TRBV28, the J call TRBJ2-3; no clear D. CDR3 size: 15 residues. CDR1 is MDHEN and CDR2 is SYDVKM in the germline V gene. V shed 3 bases and J shed 0 bases, with 10 bases lying between them.

The V call is TRBV5-1, the J call TRBJ1-1; the D gene is possibly TRBD1 (5 bases). V gave up 2 bases and J gave up 4 bases, with 15 bases separating them. Germline loops: CDR1 SGHRS, CDR2 YFSETQ. The CDR3 is 15 amino acids. The CDR3 nucleotides read TGCGCCAGCAGCTTTGTTGGTGGGGACGGCACTGAAGCTTTCTTT. Translated, it gives CASSFVGGDGTEAFF.

The chain combines TRBV9 with TRBJ2-1; D is unclear. V was shortened by 0 bases and J by 3 bases, with 10 bases between the two germline ends. Germline loops: CDR1 SGDLS, CDR2 YYNGEE. CDR3 size: 15 residues. CDR3 nucleotides: TGTGCCAGCAGCGTAGATGGGGATCACTACAATGAGCAGTTCTTC. Protein: CASSVDGDHYNEQFF.

The chain joins TRBV28 to TRBJ1-4; TRBD1 agrees at 9 bases. There are 15 residues in the CDR3. Germline values: CDR1 MDHEN, CDR2 SYDVKM. V shed 6 bases, J shed 7 bases, and the junction held 9 bases outside the gene matches. DNA for the CDR3: TGTGCCAGCAGCTCACCGGGGACAGGGTCTGAAAAACTGTTTTTT. This gives the protein CASSSPGTGSEKLFF. Drawing the rest from reference TRBV28 and TRBJ1-4, the complete variable domain is DVKVTQSSRYLVKRTGEKVFLECVQDMDHENMFWYRQDPGLGLRLIYFSYDVKMKEKGDIPEGYSVSREKKERFSLILESASTNQTSMYLCASSSPGTGSEKLFFGSGTQLSVL.

The chain is built from TRBV25-1 and TRBJ1-2; D might be TRBD1 (5 bases). Germline CDR1 reads MGHDK; CDR2 reads SYGVNS. V lost 1 base and J 6 bases, leaving 12 bases between the germline ends. The CDR3 has 14 residues. The DNA for the CDR3 is TGTGCCAGCAGTGAATTTGGGACCACAGATGGCTACACCTTC. It yields the protein CASSEFGTTDGYTF.

V gene TRBV2 combines with J gene TRBJ1-3, with 12 bases that match TRBD1. This CDR3 comprises 14 residues. The junction had 3 bases not matched to a gene; V was cut back by 8 bases and J by 4 bases. Germline CDR1 SNHLY, CDR2 FYNNEI. The DNA of the CDR3 is TGTGCCAGCCGCGGGACAGGGGGCGGAAACACCATATATTTT. This gives the protein CASRGTGGGNTIYF.

The chain recombines TRBV6-4 with TRBJ1-1; D remains unclear. This CDR3 region has 10 residues. Germline CDR1 and CDR2: MRHNA and SNTAGT. V was cut by 6 bases and J by 7 bases, with 6 bases left in between. For the CDR3, the DNA is TGTGCCAGCAGAGCTATTGAAGCTTTCTTT. Its translation: CASRAIEAFF.